Sequencing of this T cell receptor (beta chain) was carried out in a study of blood T cell repertoires in COVID-19. Study as a whole: COVID-19 samples collected from the United States, Italy and Spain covered acute and convalescent phases. T cells, B-cell-depleted T cells, or PBMCs provided the cDNA or gDNA that served as material.

The germline V gene has CDR1 KGHSH and CDR2 LQKENI. V was pared by 1 base and J by 8 bases, with 0 bases of the junction left unmatched. The CDR3 contains 13 residues. The authors' processing: Amplifying reference gene primers gave estimates of nucleated cell counts. Sequencing was performed with immunoSEQ multiplex PCR; in TCRdb, only in-frame clones are kept and a portion is missing. V and J calls and clone size are given by that table; D and trimming were obtained from the DNA. The repertoire holds tens of thousands of clones, with approximately 89% as singletons. The chain couples TRBV18 to TRBJ2-3; 10 bases are shared with TRBD1. The sample consisted of peripheral blood. The sequence was collected from an elderly man with acute or convalescent COVID-19. The CDR3 DNA sequence: TGTGCCAGCTCACCACGGGACAGGGGTACGCAGTATTTT. Protein product: CASSPRDRGTQYF.